Sequencing of this T cell receptor beta chain was carried out in a study of T cells in Graves' hyperthyroidism and ophthalmopathy. This clonotype was observed a few times. Its antigen is unknown. The CDR3 runs to 16 residues. Looked up from germline, CDR1 is KGHSH and CDR2 is LQKENI. With 0 bases removed from V and 3 bases from J, the gap between germline ends came to 11 bases. TCR beta CDR3 regions were amplified from RNA transcripts. First-round RT-PCR with HTBI primers amplified the TCR CDR3 region. TCRdb recomputed calls from the multiplex PCR reads with MiXCR, one row per CDR3 protein. The table has approximately 400,000 distinct CDR3 sequences, about 15% seen once; the top ten hold over 25%. Clinical symptoms, serum thyroxine and TRAb, thyroid ultrasound and orbital computed tomography were used for the diagnoses. Notes on the study in general: Blood samples included most of the expanded thyroid clonotypes exceeding 0.001.

V and J are TRBV18 and TRBJ2-2; weak D call: TRBD2 (5 bases). The sequencing input was blood. The receptor was isolated from a woman aged 30 to 39 with Graves' hyperthyroidism. The CDR3 sequence is CASSPPAARDTGELFF. CDR3 bases: TGTGCCAGCTCACCACCGGCGGCGCGGGACACCGGGGAGCTGTTTTTT.